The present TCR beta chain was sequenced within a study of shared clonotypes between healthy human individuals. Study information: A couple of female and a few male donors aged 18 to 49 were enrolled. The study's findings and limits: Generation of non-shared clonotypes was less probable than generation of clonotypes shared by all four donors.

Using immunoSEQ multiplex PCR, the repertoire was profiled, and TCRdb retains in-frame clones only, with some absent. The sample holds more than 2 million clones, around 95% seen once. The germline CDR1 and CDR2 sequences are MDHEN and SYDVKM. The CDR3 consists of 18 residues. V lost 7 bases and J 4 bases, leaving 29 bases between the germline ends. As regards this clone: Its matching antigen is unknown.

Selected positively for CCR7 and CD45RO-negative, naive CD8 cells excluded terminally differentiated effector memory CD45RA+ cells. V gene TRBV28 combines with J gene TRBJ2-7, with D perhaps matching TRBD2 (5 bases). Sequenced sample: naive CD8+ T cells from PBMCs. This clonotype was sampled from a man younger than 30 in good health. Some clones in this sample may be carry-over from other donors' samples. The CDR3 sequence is CASNLEGLADGRTYEQYF. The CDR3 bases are TGTGCCAGCAATTTGGAAGGGTTAGCCGATGGTCGGACTTACGAGCAGTACTTC.